Each of the 15 T cell receptor beta chains below was sequenced from the same sample in a study of Graves' ophthalmopathy and Graves' hyperthyroidism. The authors amplified TCR beta CDR3 regions from RNA transcripts. HTBI primers primed a first-round RT-PCR, and a second-round multiplex PCR followed. TCRdb re-derived calls from the multiplex PCR reads in MiXCR, one entry per CDR3 protein. The sample has 220,000 or so distinct CDR3 sequences; about a fifth are singletons. Material for sequencing was peripheral blood. Receptors originate from a woman aged 45-65 years with Graves' ophthalmopathy.

This clonotype was seen at least ten times. The V gene is TRBV6-2 or TRBV6-3, the J gene TRBJ2-7; no reliable D call. This CDR3 contains 12 residues. The V gene's germline CDR1 is MNHEY and CDR2 SVGEGT. V lost 3 bases and J lost 3, with 6 bases in between. The CDR3 DNA reads TGTGCCAGCAGTTATGGTCTCTACGAGCAGTACTTC. It encodes CASSYGLYEQYF.

This clonotype was recorded many times. V usage is TRBV20-1 and J usage is TRBJ1-2, with 7 bases matching TRBD1. The CDR3 spans 13 residues. J lost 3 bases, V lost 7 bases, and 8 bases had no gene match. In germline, CDR1 is DFQATT, CDR2 SNEGSKA (reference sequence). The CDR3 nucleotides are TGCAGTGTTGCCGGTGGGACAGACTATGGCTACACCTTC. Amino acids: CSVAGGTDYGYTF.

About this clonotype: An end of the junction does not agree with germline; a read error may underlie this. The chain has TRBV5-1 and TRBJ1-1, with D perhaps matching TRBD1 (6 bases). This CDR3 contains 12 residues. In germline, CDR1 is SGHRS, CDR2 YFSETQ. The CDR3 reads CASGLVGGSAFF. In nucleotides, the CDR3 is TGCGCCAGCGGCTTGGTTGGGGGCTCAGCTTTCTTT.

This clonotype was detected many times. The rearrangement links TRBV20-1 to TRBJ2-5, with 7 bases matching TRBD1. V lost 5 bases to trimming and J lost 5 bases; unmatched junction nucleotides: 11. This CDR3 spans 14 amino acids. The V gene's germline CDR1 is DFQATT and CDR2 SNEGSKA (reference sequence). The CDR3, as DNA: TGCAGTGCTTCCCAGACAGGGATCGGGGAGACCCAGTACTTC. Protein: CSASQTGIGETQYF.

This clonotype has only a few counts. CDR3: CASSQDSPGRWRAKNIQYF. CDR3 nucleotides: TGTGCCAGCAGCCAAGATTCCCCCGGGAGGTGGAGAGCCAAAAACATTCAGTACTTC. The chain uses TRBV3-1 and TRBJ2-4, with TRBD2 identical over 7 bases. This CDR3 comprises 19 residues. Germline CDR1 is LGHDT and CDR2 is YNNKEL (reference sequence). The V and J ends lost 0 bases and 0 bases, in that order; junction bases with no gene match: 11.

This clonotype was observed at least ten times. The V and J genes are TRBV7-3 and TRBJ2-5; D possibly corresponds to TRBD1 (7 bases). This CDR3 contains 14 residues. The V end lost 5 bases, the J end lost 5 bases, and 15 bases lay between the germline ends. Germline V gene data show CDR1 as SGHTA and CDR2 as FQGTGA. CDR3 DNA sequence: TGTGCCAGCAGCCTCTCAGGGGGGATGGAGACCCAGTACTTC. This encodes CASSLSGGMETQYF.

The genes are TRBV6-2 or TRBV6-3 and TRBJ2-7; D unresolved. This CDR3 region has 12 residues. Germline CDR1 is MNHEY and CDR2 is SVGEGT. The V gene lost 3 bases and the J gene lost 6 bases, with 9 bases spanning the gap. CDR3 bases: TGTGCCAGCAGTTATACCGAGCGCGAGCAGTACTTC. The encoded protein is CASSYTEREQYF.

This clonotype has ten or more counts. The V and J genes are TRBV7-2 and TRBJ2-2; possible D gene TRBD1, 5 bases. CDR3 size: 18 residues. V dropped 2 bases and J dropped 6 bases, with 22 bases sitting between them. From germline, CDR1 is SGHTA and CDR2 FQGNSA. CDR3 coding DNA: TGTGCCAGCAGCTTATCGGTCGGCGACGTAGGGGTATCCGGGGAGCTGTTTTTT. As protein: CASSLSVGDVGVSGELFF.

This clonotype came up many times. The CDR3 sequence is CASSLARGNYGYTF. CDR3 DNA: TGTGCCAGCAGCTTAGCGCGGGGGAACTATGGCTACACCTTC. The rearrangement links TRBV7-2 to TRBJ1-2; perhaps TRBD1 as D (5 bases). The V gene lost 0 bases and the J gene lost 2 bases, with 7 bases spanning the gap. Germline CDR1 reads SGHTA; CDR2 reads FQGNSA. The CDR3 is 14 residues long.

This clonotype was detected many times. The chain couples TRBV2 to TRBJ2-5; a weak D match, TRBD1 (6 bases). V gave up 2 bases and J gave up 6 bases, with 13 bases separating them. The CDR3 covers 14 residues. Germline V gene data show CDR1 as SNHLY and CDR2 as FYNNEI. CDR3 residues: CASSEIQGSQTQYF. The CDR3 DNA follows: TGTGCCAGCAGTGAAATACAGGGCAGCCAGACCCAGTACTTC. Full variable domain (outside the CDR3, taken from reference TRBV2 and TRBJ2-5): EPEVTQTPSHQVTQMGQEVILRCVPISNHLYFYWYRQILGQKVEFLVSFYNNEISEKSEIFDDQFSVERPDGSNFTLKIRSTKLEDSAMYFCASSEIQGSQTQYFGPGTRLLVL.

This clonotype was picked up many times. DNA for the CDR3: TGTGCCTGGAGTGACAACACTGAAGCTTTCTTT. This encodes CAWSDNTEAFF. The chain is built from TRBV30 and TRBJ1-1, with D uncertain. This CDR3 contains 11 residues. V gave up 1 base and J gave up 2 bases, with 2 bases separating them. Per germline, CDR1 GTSNPN and CDR2 SVGIG (reference sequence).

This clonotype was counted between two and nine times. This rearrangement joins TRBV7-9 to TRBJ2-7; D is perhaps TRBD2 (6 bases). Germline loops: CDR1 SEHNR, CDR2 FQNEAQ (reference sequence). V lost 5 bases to trimming and J lost 8 bases, with 16 bases between them. The CDR3 is 13 residues long. In nucleotides, the CDR3 is TGTGCCAGCAGCCCTATGGGGGGTGAGAAGCAGTACTTC. This translates into CASSPMGGEKQYF.

This clonotype has at least ten counts. At one of its ends the junction is not consistent with the germline gene, which may arise from a read error. The chain combines TRBV7-9 with TRBJ1-2; perhaps TRBD1 as D (5 bases). The V gene's germline CDR1 is SEHNR and CDR2 FQNEAQ (reference sequence). This CDR3 is built from 13 residues. CDR3 in amino acids: CASSLGIQKRTSF. DNA of the CDR3: TGTGCCAGCAGCTTGGGGATCCAAAAGAGGACAAGCTTC.

This clonotype was recorded many times. The chain uses TRBV5-1 and TRBJ2-5; TRBD2 agrees at 14 bases. The CDR3 has 14 residues. V lost 7 bases to trimming and J lost 5 bases; unmatched junction nucleotides: 4. CDR1 and CDR2 from the germline V gene are SGHRS and YFSETQ. Here the CDR3 reads CASRGLAGVETQYF. The CDR3 DNA sequence: TGCGCCAGCCGGGGACTAGCGGGAGTGGAGACCCAGTACTTC.

This clonotype was seen at least ten times. This chain links TRBV5-1 with TRBJ2-2; D remains ambiguous. V was trimmed by 4 bases and J by 4 bases, leaving 11 bases between them. The CDR3 totals 14 residues. Germline CDR1 is SGHRS and CDR2 is YFSETQ. CDR3 nucleotide sequence: TGCGCCAGCAGCCTTTTGTTCGTCACCGGGGAGCTGTTTTTT. It specifies CASSLLFVTGELFF.